Sequencing of this TCR beta chain was carried out in a study of cytomegalovirus exposure and HLA in healthy donors. Primers: 60 Vbeta forward and 13 Jbeta reverse. Using immunoSEQ multiplex PCR, the repertoire was profiled, and TCRdb retains in-frame clones only, with some absent. The sample shows tens of thousands of clones, 85% to 95% of them seen only once. Germline assignment: CDR1 LNHDA and CDR2 SQIVND (reference sequence). This CDR3 contains 15 residues. Losses at the gene ends were 3 bases for V and 7 bases for J; bases not matched to a gene: 9. The TCR comes from a woman under 30 in good health and CMV-seronegative. This rearrangement joins TRBV19 to TRBJ2-4, with 7 bases identical to TRBD2. Sequenced input: PBMCs. CDR3 sequence: CASSIGGDGWNIQYF. In nucleotides, the CDR3 is TGTGCCAGTAGTATTGGGGGGGACGGGTGGAACATTCAGTACTTC. Full variable domain (missing parts from reference TRBV19 and TRBJ2-4): DGGITQSPKYLFRKEGQNVTLSCEQNLNHDAMYWYRQDPGQGLRLIYYSQIVNDFQKGDIAEGYSVSREKKESFPLTVTSAQKNPTAFYLCASSIGGDGWNIQYFGAGTRLSVL.